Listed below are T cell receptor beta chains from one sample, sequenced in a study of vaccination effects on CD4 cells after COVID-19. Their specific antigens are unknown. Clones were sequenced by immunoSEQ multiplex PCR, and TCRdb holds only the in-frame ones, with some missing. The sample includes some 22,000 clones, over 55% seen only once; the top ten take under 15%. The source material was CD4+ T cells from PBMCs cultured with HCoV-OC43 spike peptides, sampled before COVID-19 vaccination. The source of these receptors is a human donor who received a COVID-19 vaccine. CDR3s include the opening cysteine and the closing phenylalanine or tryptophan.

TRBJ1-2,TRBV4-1,CASSPTDRGGYGYTF
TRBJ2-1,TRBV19,CASSIDSLQGANEQFF
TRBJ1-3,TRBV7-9,CASSSDRGRTVDTIYF
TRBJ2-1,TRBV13,CASSLDQREPERGEQFF
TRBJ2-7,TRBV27,CASSLSELGWDGSYEQYF
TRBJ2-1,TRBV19,CASSIGWMNEQFF
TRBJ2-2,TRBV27,CASRPSLGQGANTGELFF
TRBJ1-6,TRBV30,CAWSVLDRDNSPLHF
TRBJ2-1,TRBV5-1,CASSLKTSGGYNEQFF
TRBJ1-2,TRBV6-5,CASRAGGDRYGYTF
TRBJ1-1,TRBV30,CAWSLTHTEAFF
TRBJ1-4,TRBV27,CASSSQGVGEKLFF
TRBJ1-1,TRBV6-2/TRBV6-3,CASSPRNTEAFF
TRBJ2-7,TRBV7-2,CASSLWTSYEQYF
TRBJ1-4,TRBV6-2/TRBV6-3,CASSRPGTWDEKLFF
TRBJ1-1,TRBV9,CASSVGSFDEAFF
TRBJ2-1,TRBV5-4,CASSLSRGYYNEQFF
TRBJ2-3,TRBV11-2,CASSMGLAGAPNTQYF
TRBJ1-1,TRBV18,CASSLQPMNTEAFF
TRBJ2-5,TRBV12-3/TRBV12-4,CASSLRETQYF
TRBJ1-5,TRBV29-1,CSVAGTGGQPQHF
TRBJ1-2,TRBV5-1,CASSPRDRHNYGYTF